This TCR beta chain was observed in a study of blood T cell repertoires in COVID-19. Only in-frame clones appear in the TCRdb table, and some are missing; sequencing was by immunoSEQ multiplex PCR. Of 450,000 to 500,000 clones in the sample, about nine tenths are singletons; the top ten hold 0.7%. Across about two dozen US areas, participants ranged in age from about 18 to 90 years. Participant-given clinical history determined each cohort assignment. V gave up 11 bases and J gave up 3 bases; unmatched junction bases: 23. The CDR3 length is 18 residues. Germline CDR1 MDHEN, CDR2 SYDVKM. The J gene is TRBJ1-1, the V gene TRBV28; 8 bases are shared with TRBD1. The sequencing sample was made of PBMCs or T cells enriched from blood (not recorded which). This clonotype was sampled from a young woman who had recovered from COVID-19. The CDR3 DNA follows: TGTGCCTCCAATGGGGGAGACAGGGGATTTGATTTGGACACTGAAGCTTTCTTT. This encodes CASNGGDRGFDLDTEAFF.